This passage covers 13 T cell receptor beta chains from one sample sequenced in a study of graft-versus-host responses after intestinal transplantation. Their recognized antigens are unknown. Repertoires were generated with immunoSEQ multiplex PCR, while TCRdb's copy carries only in-frame clones and drops some. This table has roughly 120,000 clones, about 95% appearing once. This material consisted of unstimulated CD8+ T cells sorted from spleen or lymph node cells, taken before intestinal transplant. These receptors came from a human donor who received an intestinal transplant.

Here the CDR3 reads CASSSNENDEQYF. The CDR3 DNA follows: TGTGCCAGCAGCTCCAATGAGAACGACGAGCAGTACTTC. The rearrangement joins TRBV7-3 to TRBJ2-7, with no clear D. The CDR3 consists of 13 residues. Deletions cut 4 bases from V and 5 bases from J, with 12 bases between. Germline V gives CDR1 SGHTA, CDR2 FQGTGA.

This rearrangement joins TRBV27 to TRBJ1-3; no reliable D call. The CDR3 runs 15 residues. Trimming left V 5 bases short and J 0 bases short, with 11 bases between. Germline CDR1 reads MNHEY; CDR2 reads SMNVEV (reference sequence). CDR3 DNA sequence: TGTGCCAGCAGTAGCTCGTGGGGCTCTGGAAACACCATATATTTT. This encodes CASSSSWGSGNTIYF.

V gene TRBV30 combines with J gene TRBJ1-1; the D gene is possibly TRBD1 (5 bases). V gave up 0 bases and J gave up 5 bases, with 10 bases separating them. This CDR3 contains 13 residues. Germline CDR1 GTSNPN, CDR2 SVGIG (reference sequence). CDR3 region: CAWSVRSGTEAFF. CDR3 in DNA: TGTGCCTGGAGTGTACGATCAGGGACTGAAGCTTTCTTT.

This sequence joins TRBV7-9 and TRBJ2-2; D is uncertain. Trimming removed 5 bases at V and 5 bases at J, with 9 bases between. The V gene's germline CDR1 is SEHNR and CDR2 FQNEAQ (reference sequence). This CDR3 spans 13 amino acids. The CDR3 DNA is TGTGCCAGCAGCGATGCGACGACCGGGGAGCTGTTTTTT. This gives the protein CASSDATTGELFF.

The gene calls are TRBV2 and TRBJ2-6; D could derive from TRBD1 or TRBD2 (5 bases each). The CDR3 is made up of 16 amino acids. In germline, CDR1 is SNHLY, CDR2 FYNNEI. Deletions cut 3 bases from V and 4 bases from J, with 13 bases between. The CDR3 here is CASSERGATGANVLTF. CDR3 nucleotides: TGTGCCAGCAGTGAGAGGGGTGCCACAGGGGCCAACGTCCTGACTTTC.

The rearrangement uses TRBV29-1 and TRBJ2-5; no clear D. This CDR3 region has 12 residues. Germline CDR1 reads SQVTM; CDR2 reads ANQGSEA. V lost 7 bases and J 2 bases, leaving 11 bases between the germline ends. The CDR3 DNA is TGCAGCGCCCTGTGGAAACAAGAGACCCAGTACTTC. Its translation: CSALWKQETQYF.

The chain uses TRBV6-1 and TRBJ1-2; D is unclear. The length of the CDR3 is 13 residues. V was pared by 4 bases and J by 8 bases, with 14 bases between. The germline gives CDR1 MNHNS, CDR2 SASEGT. In nucleotides, the CDR3 is TGTGCCAGCAGTGCGCTTAGGGAGTTGGGCTACACCTTC. Its protein is CASSALRELGYTF.

This clone was observed a few times. The chain links TRBV5-1 to TRBJ2-7; 15 nucleotides agree with TRBD2. Per germline, CDR1 SGHRS and CDR2 YFSETQ. This CDR3 contains 19 residues. J was trimmed by 3 bases and V by 0 bases; bases with no gene match: 10. In nucleotides, the CDR3 is TGCGCCAGCAGCTTGGAGGTATGGACTAGCGGGAGGGGGGTCTACGAGCAGTACTTC. Protein: CASSLEVWTSGRGVYEQYF.

The chain is built from TRBV6-4 and TRBJ1-5, with unresolved D. The CDR3 runs 13 residues. The germline V and J ends were trimmed by 7 bases and 0 bases, with 7 bases remaining between them. The germline gives CDR1 MRHNA, CDR2 SNTAGT. CDR3 protein: CASKIYSNQPQHF. The CDR3 nucleotides read TGTGCCAGCAAAATTTATAGCAATCAGCCCCAGCATTTT.

V and J are TRBV9 and TRBJ1-1, with D unclear. Trimming left V 7 bases short and J 0 bases short, with 13 bases between. Per germline, CDR1 SGDLS and CDR2 YYNGEE. CDR3 size: 14 residues. The DNA for the CDR3 is TGTGCCAGCGGGCCGCAGGCTGTGAACACTGAAGCTTTCTTT. Amino acid sequence: CASGPQAVNTEAFF.

The chain couples TRBV28 to TRBJ2-1; 11 nucleotides agree with TRBD2. The CDR3 length is 17 residues. From germline, CDR1 is MDHEN and CDR2 SYDVKM. With V trimmed by 6 bases and J by 0 bases, 7 bases remained unmatched. CDR3 region: CASSSFLAGGSYNEQFF. CDR3 DNA sequence: TGTGCCAGCAGCTCGTTCCTAGCGGGAGGCTCCTACAATGAGCAGTTCTTC.

The J gene is TRBJ2-7, the V gene TRBV28, with D possibly being TRBD2 (5 bases). The germline V gene has CDR1 MDHEN and CDR2 SYDVKM. V was clipped by 5 bases and J by 3 bases, with 17 bases between them. The CDR3 extends over 15 amino acids. Written as DNA, the CDR3 is TGTGCCAGCAGTCCTACTACCGGGATCCTCTACGAGCAGTACTTC. This encodes CASSPTTGILYEQYF.

The chain is built from TRBV2 and TRBJ2-1; 10 nucleotides match TRBD2. After removal of 8 bases from V and 6 bases from J, the junction contained 4 bases not matched to a gene. This CDR3 is built from 13 residues. Looked up from germline, CDR1 is SNHLY and CDR2 is FYNNEI. For the CDR3, the DNA is TGTGCCAGCCTAGCGGGAGTCGGCAATGAGCAGTTCTTC. Its translation is CASLAGVGNEQFF.